One and the same sample provided the 21 T cell receptor beta chains below, sequenced in a study of T-cell reconstitution after alpha-beta-depleted transplantation in children. TCRbeta library preparation incorporated unique molecular identifiers. TCRdb redid the calling of the PCR reads with MiXCR, one entry per CDR3 protein. The sample includes some 220,000 distinct CDR3 sequences, 8.5% to 10% seen only once; the top ten take around 6.2%. The sequenced sample was PBMCs from the stem cell graft donor, obtained from the stem cell graft. The receptors were sampled from a human donor who donated a stem cell graft to a child with acute lymphoblastic leukemia.

This clonotype was observed many times. This chain joins TRBV10-3 and TRBJ2-2; 11 bases fit TRBD1. The CDR3 loop spans 17 amino acids. Germline V gene sequence: CDR1 ENHRY, CDR2 SYGVKD. The V segment lost 2 bases and the J segment 7 bases; nucleotides outside the gene matches: 9. The CDR3 bases are TGTGCCATCAGTGAGGCGCCGGACAGGGGGCAGGTCGGGGAGCTGTTTTTT. Amino acids: CAISEAPDRGQVGELFF.

The genes are TRBV10-1 and TRBJ1-6; no clear D. V dropped 1 base and J dropped 10 bases, with 14 bases sitting between them. This CDR3 region has 15 residues. Germline V CDR1 and CDR2: WNHNN, SYGVQD (reference sequence). This CDR3 reads CASSEYRAGGSPLHF. CDR3 bases: TGCGCCAGCAGTGAGTACCGAGCAGGAGGCTCACCCCTCCACTTT.

The sample holds many counts of this clonotype. A junction end diverges from the germline sequence, so it may reflect a read error. This chain links TRBV7-6 with TRBJ2-7, with 8 bases matching TRBD1. The germline gives CDR1 SGHVS, CDR2 FNYEAQ. The CDR3 sequence is 18 residues long. The CDR3 region is CASSLEVTGTGRTYELYF. The CDR3 coding sequence is TGTGCCAGCAGCTTAGAGGTGACCGGGACAGGACGCACCTACGAGCTGTACTTC.

The chain couples TRBV7-2 to TRBJ2-4; TRBD2 might be the D (7 bases). The CDR3 is 17 residues long. CDR1 is SGHTA, CDR2 FQGNSA, per germline. V was clipped by 5 bases and J by 1 base, with 18 bases between them. The CDR3 sequence is CASSRRGGRIAKNIQYF. The DNA of the CDR3 is TGTGCCAGCAGCCGGCGCGGGGGCCGTATTGCCAAAAACATTCAGTACTTC.

V gene TRBV11-2 combines with J gene TRBJ2-3, with 7 nucleotides matching TRBD2. J was trimmed by 2 bases and V by 1 base; bases with no gene match: 15. This CDR3 region has 19 residues. Looked up from germline, CDR1 is SGHAT and CDR2 is FQNNGV. The CDR3 nucleotides read TGTGCCAGCAGCTTAGTTGGCGGGGGAGCCAACCCGTTCACAGATACGCAGTATTTT. Translated: CASSLVGGGANPFTDTQYF.

This clonotype was counted only a few times. The CDR3 loop is CARGRSYGYTF. The CDR3 DNA is TGTGCCCGGGGGAGGTCCTATGGCTACACCTTC. The chain uses TRBV19 and TRBJ1-2; tentative D call: TRBD1 (5 bases). The CDR3 extends over 11 amino acids. Per germline, CDR1 LNHDA and CDR2 SQIVND (reference sequence). V was shortened by 11 bases and J by 4 bases, with 11 bases between the two germline ends.

This rearrangement joins TRBV5-6 to TRBJ1-5, with D maybe TRBD1 (6 bases). From germline, CDR1 is SGHDT and CDR2 YYEEEE. This CDR3 is 18 amino acids long. Trimming stripped 1 base from V and 9 bases from J, with 26 bases between. CDR3 sequence (DNA): TGTGCCAGCAGCTTGTATTTGGGCGCGGCAGGGGAAAGTCGGCCCCAGCATTTT. It specifies CASSLYLGAAGESRPQHF.

This clonotype occurred a few times. This chain connects TRBV14 to TRBJ2-7; 9 nucleotides match TRBD1. With V trimmed by 6 bases and J by 5 bases, 11 bases remained unmatched. The CDR3 is made up of 15 amino acids. In germline, CDR1 is SGHDN, CDR2 FVKESK. CDR3 loop: CASRNTGTGPDEQYF. The DNA of the CDR3 is TGTGCCAGCAGAAACACCGGGACAGGGCCCGACGAGCAGTACTTC.

This sequence joins TRBV29-1 and TRBJ1-1, with D possibly TRBD1 on 6 matching bases. Germline assignment: CDR1 SQVTM and CDR2 ANQGSEA. CDR3 length: 14 amino acids. V was pared by 8 bases and J by 2 bases, with 18 bases between. For the CDR3, the DNA is TGCAGCATAAACAGGGCGACGGGAAACACTGAAGCTTTCTTT. This sequence encodes CSINRATGNTEAFF.

In its sample, this clonotype was seen many times. The V gene is TRBV27, the J gene TRBJ1-1; D is ambiguous. Germline V CDR1 and CDR2: MNHEY, SMNVEV (reference sequence). This CDR3 has 14 amino acids. V shed 2 bases and J shed 3 bases, with 10 bases lying between them. The CDR3 loop is CASSLGQWDTEAFF. As DNA, the CDR3 is TGTGCCAGCAGTTTAGGGCAGTGGGACACTGAAGCTTTCTTT.

This clonotype was detected a few times. In DNA form, the CDR3 reads TGTGCCAGTACCGTGGGGCCAGAGAACAATGAGCAGTTCTTC. Encoded protein: CASTVGPENNEQFF. The V call is TRBV7-2, the J call TRBJ2-1, with a possible D match to TRBD1 (5 bases). This CDR3 has 14 residues. Per the germline V gene, CDR1 is SGHTA and CDR2 is FQGNSA. Trimming stripped 9 bases from V and 5 bases from J, with 17 bases between.

This clonotype was seen at least ten times. The chain couples TRBV6-2 or TRBV6-3 to TRBJ1-1; maybe TRBD1 (6 bases). V shed 8 bases and J shed 11 bases, with 15 bases lying between them. Germline V lookup: CDR1 MNHEY, CDR2 SVGEGT. This CDR3 is 11 amino acids long. CDR3 loop: CASGQGIRAFF. Written as DNA, the CDR3 is TGTGCCAGCGGTCAGGGGATTCGTGCTTTCTTT.

The table lists this clonotype with many counts. V usage is TRBV7-9 and J usage is TRBJ1-1; the D is unclear. V gave up 1 base and J gave up 5 bases, with 5 bases separating them. CDR3 size: 12 residues. The germline V gene encodes CDR1 SEHNR and CDR2 FQNEAQ (reference sequence). This CDR3 reads CASSLGLTEAFF. DNA of the CDR3: TGTGCCAGCAGCTTAGGGCTAACTGAAGCTTTCTTT.

This clonotype was seen a handful of times. The CDR3 DNA reads TGTGCCAGCAGTTTATGGACAGGGGCTGTTGGCGCTTTCTTT. Amino acids: CASSLWTGAVGAFF. This chain joins TRBV12-3 or TRBV12-4 and TRBJ1-1; 9 bases are a match to TRBD1. There are 14 residues in the CDR3. Unmatched junction bases numbered 9, after V lost 2 bases and J lost 11 bases.

This rearrangement joins TRBV6-1 to TRBJ2-1; the match to TRBD2 covers 8 bases. Germline CDR1 is MNHNS and CDR2 is SASEGT. J was trimmed by 5 bases and V by 8 bases; bases with no gene match: 8. The CDR3 is 14 residues long. For the CDR3, the DNA is TGTGCCAGCTCACGTCTAGCGGGTCACAATGAGCAGTTCTTC. Its translation: CASSRLAGHNEQFF.

This clonotype was seen ten or more times. V is TRBV20-1 and J is TRBJ1-4; D gene ambiguous. The V end was cut by 5 bases, the J end by 5 bases, with 6 bases between. The CDR3 extends over 11 amino acids. Germline lookup yields CDR1 DFQATT and CDR2 SNEGSKA (reference sequence). The CDR3 is CSASVNEKLFF. CDR3 DNA sequence: TGCAGTGCTTCTGTAAATGAAAAACTGTTTTTT.

This clonotype was recorded a few times. This sequence joins TRBV5-1 and TRBJ2-1; TRBD1 might be the D (6 bases). The CDR3 is made up of 15 amino acids. The V gene lost 1 base and the J gene lost 7 bases, with 15 bases spanning the gap. Germline CDR1 and CDR2: SGHRS and YFSETQ. The CDR3 nucleotides read TGCGCCAGCAGCTTGTTATCAGGGGAAGTAAATGAGCAGTTCTTC. This encodes CASSLLSGEVNEQFF. The full variable domain, rest sourced from reference TRBV5-1 and TRBJ2-1, is KAGVTQTPRYLIKTRGQQVTLSCSPISGHRSVSWYQQTPGQGLQFLFEYFSETQRNKGNFPGRFSGRQFSNSRSEMNVSTLELGDSALYLCASSLLSGEVNEQFFGPGTRLTVL.

This chain links TRBV5-1 with TRBJ2-2; tentatively, D is TRBD2 (6 bases). Trimming pared 4 bases from V and 2 bases from J, leaving 12 bases between. This CDR3 is 15 amino acids long. Germline CDR1 is SGHRS and CDR2 is YFSETQ. CDR3 coding DNA: TGCGCCAGCAGCCCGGGGGACCTTAACACCGGGGAGCTGTTTTTT. This translates into CASSPGDLNTGELFF.

Ten or more counts support this clonotype. The chain has TRBV13 and TRBJ2-1; no clear D gene. The CDR3 has 15 amino acids. The V gene lost 0 bases and the J gene lost 8 bases, with 14 bases spanning the gap. Per the germline V gene, CDR1 is PRHDT and CDR2 is FYEKMQ (reference sequence). CDR3 DNA sequence: TGTGCCAGCAGCTTAGGCAGGACCCGCTGGGATGAGCAGTTCTTC. Translation: CASSLGRTRWDEQFF.

The gene calls are TRBV27 and TRBJ1-1; TRBD1 is a possible D gene (6 bases). Looked up from germline, CDR1 is MNHEY and CDR2 is SMNVEV (reference sequence). The CDR3 sequence is 14 residues long. Between the trimmed V and J ends, which lost 6 bases and 1 base, there was a span of 12 bases. The CDR3 reads CASRPLGQNTEAFF. In nucleotides, the CDR3 is TGTGCCAGCAGGCCCCTGGGACAGAACACTGAAGCTTTCTTT.

In its sample, this clonotype was seen many times. The chain links TRBV7-2 to TRBJ2-1; D is unresolved. This CDR3 has 12 amino acids. The V gene lost 3 bases and the J gene lost 7 bases, with 7 bases spanning the gap. CDR1 SGHTA and CDR2 FQGNSA come from the germline V gene. CDR3 amino acids: CASSFRVNEQFF. The CDR3 DNA reads TGTGCCAGCAGCTTTCGGGTAAATGAGCAGTTCTTC. The variable domain in full, with the rest retrieved from reference TRBV7-2 and TRBJ2-1, is GAGVSQSPSNKVTEKGKDVELRCDPISGHTALYWYRQSLGQGLEFLIYFQGNSAPDKSGLPSDRFSAERTGGSVSTLTIQRTQQEDSAVYLCASSFRVNEQFFGPGTRLTVL.